These 6 T cell receptor beta chains originate from one sample sequenced in a study of blood T cell repertoires in COVID-19. TCRdb keeps only in-frame clones here, not all; method: immunoSEQ multiplex PCR. The sample includes over 200,000 clones, about 85% seen only once; the top ten take about 12%. Material for sequencing was peripheral blood. Receptors originate from a woman between 18 and 29 years old who had recovered from COVID-19.

The V gene is TRBV19, the J gene TRBJ2-7, with 9 bases fitting TRBD1. This CDR3 is 14 amino acids long. The V gene end was trimmed by 5 bases and the J gene end by 5 bases; junction bases not matched to a gene: 7. Germline V lookup: CDR1 LNHDA, CDR2 SQIVND (reference sequence). The CDR3 region has the DNA TGTGCCAGTAGTGTGTGGGACAGGGCCGACGAGCAGTACTTC. Its protein product is CASSVWDRADEQYF.

DNA of the CDR3: TGTGCCAGCAGCTTACCAACAGGGACCACTGAAGCTTTCTTT. Amino acids: CASSLPTGTTEAFF. The chain couples TRBV5-4 to TRBJ1-1; D perhaps matches TRBD1 (6 bases). Trimming left V 2 bases short and J 4 bases short, with 12 bases between. This CDR3 is built from 14 residues. The germline gives CDR1 SGHNT, CDR2 YYREEE (reference sequence). Supplemented by reference TRBV5-4 and TRBJ1-1, the full variable domain reads ETGVTQSPTHLIKTRGQQVTLRCSSQSGHNTVSWYQQALGQGPQFIFQYYREEENGRGNFPPRFSGLQFPNYSSELNVNALELDDSALYLCASSLPTGTTEAFFGQGTRLTVV.

V gene TRBV5-1 combines with J gene TRBJ2-2; 8 bases are a match to TRBD2. Unmatched junction bases numbered 14, after V lost 4 bases and J lost 3 bases. CDR3 length equals 18 residues. Germline V gives CDR1 SGHRS, CDR2 YFSETQ. CDR3 DNA sequence: TGCGCCAGCAGCGACCCTAAGTGGAGCGGGAGATACACCGGGGAGCTGTTTTTT. Translating gives CASSDPKWSGRYTGELFF.

The rearrangement links TRBV4-3 to TRBJ2-3, with 7 bases identical to TRBD2. From germline, CDR1 is LGHNA and CDR2 YSLEER. The CDR3 is 17 amino acids. V shed 0 bases, J shed 4 bases, and the junction held 10 bases outside the gene matches. The CDR3 DNA reads TGCGCCAGCAGCCAAGACTGGACTAGGGTAAGGTCAGATACGCAGTATTTT. Translating it yields CASSQDWTRVRSDTQYF.

The chain employs TRBV7-2 and TRBJ1-5; TRBD1 aligns across 10 bases. Germline V gene data show CDR1 as SGHTA and CDR2 as FQGNSA. V lost 4 bases and J lost 6; bases outside the gene matches: 9. This CDR3 comprises 16 residues. The CDR3 DNA is TGTGCCAGCAGCTCAGCGCTGGACAGGGGGAGTCAGCCCCAGCATTTT. It encodes CASSSALDRGSQPQHF.

The chain recombines TRBV19 with TRBJ1-4; 7 bases align to TRBD1. Trimming removed 4 bases from V and 3 bases from J; junction bases left unmatched: 8. The CDR3 totals 16 residues. Germline assignment: CDR1 LNHDA and CDR2 SQIVND (reference sequence). This CDR3 reads CASSTRQGVPNEKLFF. CDR3 in DNA: TGTGCCAGTAGTACCCGACAGGGTGTGCCTAATGAAAAACTGTTTTTT. Full variable domain (rest looked up from reference TRBV19 and TRBJ1-4): DGGITQSPKYLFRKEGQNVTLSCEQNLNHDAMYWYRQDPGQGLRLIYYSQIVNDFQKGDIAEGYSVSREKKESFPLTVTSAQKNPTAFYLCASSTRQGVPNEKLFFGSGTQLSVL.